This T cell receptor beta chain was captured by sequencing in a study of blood T cell repertoires in COVID-19. Participants were placed into cohorts based on the clinical history they reported. Germline-derived CDR1 and CDR2 are MNHEY and SVGAGI. Deletions cut 6 bases from V and 2 bases from J, with 13 bases between. This CDR3 has 14 amino acids. TCRdb's copy holds only in-frame clones and misses some; the assay was immunoSEQ multiplex PCR. The table shows a few hundred thousand clones, with around 87% occurring only once. The sequence was obtained from a man in his thirties or forties who had recovered from COVID-19. Sequencing was performed on PBMCs or T cells enriched from blood (not recorded which). The chain combines TRBV6-5 with TRBJ1-2, with D maybe TRBD1 (5 bases). For the CDR3, the DNA is TGTGCCAGCAGCCGAATGGGGGGAAACTATGGCTACACCTTC. Residues: CASSRMGGNYGYTF.